This T cell receptor beta chain stems from a study of T cell repertoires in cytomegalovirus infection. TCRdb used MiXCR to reprocess the reads, holding one entry per CDR3 protein. In the table there are some 940,000 distinct CDR3 sequences, approximately 31% of which are singletons. The CDR3 sequence is 13 residues long. CDR1 and CDR2 (germline): MNHNY, SVGAGI (reference sequence). V lost 6 bases and J 7 bases, leaving 15 bases between the germline ends. This clonotype has a handful of counts. Antigen specificity is unknown. This sample comprised cultured CD8+ T cells from PBMCs, obtained from culture after CMV antigen stimulation. This receptor was obtained from a human donor in good health (CMV status not recorded). Some clones in this sample may be carry-over from other donors' samples. The chain uses TRBV6-6 and TRBJ1-2, with TRBD1 as a possible D gene (6 bases). CDR3 DNA sequence: TGTGCCAGCAGACACCCAGGGGCGCGTGGCTACACCTTC. As protein: CASRHPGARGYTF.